These 7 T cell receptor beta chains came from one sample sequenced in a study of siplizumab effects on memory and regulatory T cells. Here immunoSEQ multiplex PCR was the method, and the copy in TCRdb shows in-frame clones only, minus some. The repertoire holds roughly 100,000 clones, with around nine tenths as singletons. Sequenced input: non-Treg CD4+ T cells sorted from blood. These receptors were taken from a human donor in good health.

This clone was detected only a few times. The chain recombines TRBV5-6 with TRBJ2-5, with 9 bases lining up with TRBD2. In germline, CDR1 is SGHDT, CDR2 YYEEEE. Trimming removed 1 base from V and 4 bases from J; junction bases left unmatched: 5. The CDR3 sequence is 15 residues long. For the CDR3, the DNA is TGTGCCAGCAGCTTGAGCGGGAGGACTGCAGAGACCCAGTACTTC. Protein sequence: CASSLSGRTAETQYF.

V gene TRBV7-8 combines with J gene TRBJ1-3; D unresolved. Trimming removed 1 base at V and 0 bases at J, with 7 bases between. CDR1 is SGHVS and CDR2 is FQNEAQ in the germline V gene. CDR3 length: 15 residues. CDR3 bases: TGTGCCAGCAGCTTAGGGCGCACCTCTGGAAACACCATATATTTT. Protein product: CASSLGRTSGNTIYF.

The chain is built from TRBV6-1 and TRBJ2-5; 7 positions agree with TRBD2. This CDR3 comprises 14 residues. Looked up from germline, CDR1 is MNHNS and CDR2 is SASEGT. Trimming removed 4 bases from V and 6 bases from J; junction bases left unmatched: 8. CDR3 sequence (DNA): TGTGCCAGCAGTGGCGGGGGACCCCGTCAGACCCAGTACTTC. Protein product: CASSGGGPRQTQYF.

This clone has just one count. The chain links TRBV19 to TRBJ2-7; 14 nucleotides align to TRBD2. The germline gives CDR1 LNHDA, CDR2 SQIVND (reference sequence). CDR3 size: 17 residues. V dropped 5 bases and J dropped 3; count of bases not matched to a gene: 9. The CDR3 is CASSLSGLAGVIYEQYF. The CDR3 coding sequence is TGTGCCAGTAGTCTCTCGGGACTAGCGGGAGTGATCTACGAGCAGTACTTC.

V usage is TRBV7-9 and J usage is TRBJ1-5; TRBD1 matches at 7 bases. V was clipped by 5 bases and J by 5 bases; unmatched bases: 6. CDR1 SEHNR and CDR2 FQNEAQ come from the germline V gene (reference sequence). The CDR3 sequence is 14 residues long. The CDR3 loop is CASSNRDSYQPQHF. CDR3 DNA sequence: TGTGCCAGCAGCAATCGGGACAGCTATCAGCCCCAGCATTTT.

This chain joins TRBV2 and TRBJ2-7, with 8 bases matching TRBD1. Per the germline V gene, CDR1 is SNHLY and CDR2 is FYNNEI. There are 15 residues in the CDR3. Trimming cost V 4 bases and J 5 bases; bases outside gene matches: 10. The CDR3 region has the DNA TGTGCCAGCAGTGGGCTAAGGACAGGGTCGAACGAGCAGTACTTC. As protein: CASSGLRTGSNEQYF.

The chain combines TRBV4-1 with TRBJ2-5; TRBD1 aligns across 10 bases. Germline V lookup: CDR1 MGHRA, CDR2 YSYEKL. CDR3 length: 14 amino acids. V lost 3 bases, J lost 5 bases, and 3 bases stayed unmatched. CDR3 coding DNA: TGCGCCAGCAGCCAGACAGGGGGCCGGGAGACCCAGTACTTC. Its protein is CASSQTGGRETQYF.